This T cell receptor beta chain is from a study of cytomegalovirus exposure and HLA in healthy donors. Study conclusions and caveats: Most observed TCR sequences were rare, whereas some public TCRs were detected in many donors.

Germline V gene data show CDR1 as KGHSH and CDR2 as LQKENI. Between the trimmed V and J ends, which lost 3 bases and 4 bases, there was a span of 9 bases. CDR3 length: 13 amino acids. The table came from immunoSEQ multiplex PCR; TCRdb's copy has only in-frame clones and leaves some out. The sample comprises around 200,000 clones, around 82% of which are singletons, and about 3% rests with the top ten. As concerns this clone: Its antigen is not identified. Other nucleotide sequences from this sample produce the same CDR3.

The source of this sequence is a woman younger than 35 in good health and CMV-seropositive. Sequenced: PBMCs. V gene TRBV18 combines with J gene TRBJ1-1; no clear D. The CDR3 coding sequence is TGTGCCAGCTCACCGAGGGAAGGCACTGAAGCTTTCTTT. This codes for CASSPREGTEAFF.